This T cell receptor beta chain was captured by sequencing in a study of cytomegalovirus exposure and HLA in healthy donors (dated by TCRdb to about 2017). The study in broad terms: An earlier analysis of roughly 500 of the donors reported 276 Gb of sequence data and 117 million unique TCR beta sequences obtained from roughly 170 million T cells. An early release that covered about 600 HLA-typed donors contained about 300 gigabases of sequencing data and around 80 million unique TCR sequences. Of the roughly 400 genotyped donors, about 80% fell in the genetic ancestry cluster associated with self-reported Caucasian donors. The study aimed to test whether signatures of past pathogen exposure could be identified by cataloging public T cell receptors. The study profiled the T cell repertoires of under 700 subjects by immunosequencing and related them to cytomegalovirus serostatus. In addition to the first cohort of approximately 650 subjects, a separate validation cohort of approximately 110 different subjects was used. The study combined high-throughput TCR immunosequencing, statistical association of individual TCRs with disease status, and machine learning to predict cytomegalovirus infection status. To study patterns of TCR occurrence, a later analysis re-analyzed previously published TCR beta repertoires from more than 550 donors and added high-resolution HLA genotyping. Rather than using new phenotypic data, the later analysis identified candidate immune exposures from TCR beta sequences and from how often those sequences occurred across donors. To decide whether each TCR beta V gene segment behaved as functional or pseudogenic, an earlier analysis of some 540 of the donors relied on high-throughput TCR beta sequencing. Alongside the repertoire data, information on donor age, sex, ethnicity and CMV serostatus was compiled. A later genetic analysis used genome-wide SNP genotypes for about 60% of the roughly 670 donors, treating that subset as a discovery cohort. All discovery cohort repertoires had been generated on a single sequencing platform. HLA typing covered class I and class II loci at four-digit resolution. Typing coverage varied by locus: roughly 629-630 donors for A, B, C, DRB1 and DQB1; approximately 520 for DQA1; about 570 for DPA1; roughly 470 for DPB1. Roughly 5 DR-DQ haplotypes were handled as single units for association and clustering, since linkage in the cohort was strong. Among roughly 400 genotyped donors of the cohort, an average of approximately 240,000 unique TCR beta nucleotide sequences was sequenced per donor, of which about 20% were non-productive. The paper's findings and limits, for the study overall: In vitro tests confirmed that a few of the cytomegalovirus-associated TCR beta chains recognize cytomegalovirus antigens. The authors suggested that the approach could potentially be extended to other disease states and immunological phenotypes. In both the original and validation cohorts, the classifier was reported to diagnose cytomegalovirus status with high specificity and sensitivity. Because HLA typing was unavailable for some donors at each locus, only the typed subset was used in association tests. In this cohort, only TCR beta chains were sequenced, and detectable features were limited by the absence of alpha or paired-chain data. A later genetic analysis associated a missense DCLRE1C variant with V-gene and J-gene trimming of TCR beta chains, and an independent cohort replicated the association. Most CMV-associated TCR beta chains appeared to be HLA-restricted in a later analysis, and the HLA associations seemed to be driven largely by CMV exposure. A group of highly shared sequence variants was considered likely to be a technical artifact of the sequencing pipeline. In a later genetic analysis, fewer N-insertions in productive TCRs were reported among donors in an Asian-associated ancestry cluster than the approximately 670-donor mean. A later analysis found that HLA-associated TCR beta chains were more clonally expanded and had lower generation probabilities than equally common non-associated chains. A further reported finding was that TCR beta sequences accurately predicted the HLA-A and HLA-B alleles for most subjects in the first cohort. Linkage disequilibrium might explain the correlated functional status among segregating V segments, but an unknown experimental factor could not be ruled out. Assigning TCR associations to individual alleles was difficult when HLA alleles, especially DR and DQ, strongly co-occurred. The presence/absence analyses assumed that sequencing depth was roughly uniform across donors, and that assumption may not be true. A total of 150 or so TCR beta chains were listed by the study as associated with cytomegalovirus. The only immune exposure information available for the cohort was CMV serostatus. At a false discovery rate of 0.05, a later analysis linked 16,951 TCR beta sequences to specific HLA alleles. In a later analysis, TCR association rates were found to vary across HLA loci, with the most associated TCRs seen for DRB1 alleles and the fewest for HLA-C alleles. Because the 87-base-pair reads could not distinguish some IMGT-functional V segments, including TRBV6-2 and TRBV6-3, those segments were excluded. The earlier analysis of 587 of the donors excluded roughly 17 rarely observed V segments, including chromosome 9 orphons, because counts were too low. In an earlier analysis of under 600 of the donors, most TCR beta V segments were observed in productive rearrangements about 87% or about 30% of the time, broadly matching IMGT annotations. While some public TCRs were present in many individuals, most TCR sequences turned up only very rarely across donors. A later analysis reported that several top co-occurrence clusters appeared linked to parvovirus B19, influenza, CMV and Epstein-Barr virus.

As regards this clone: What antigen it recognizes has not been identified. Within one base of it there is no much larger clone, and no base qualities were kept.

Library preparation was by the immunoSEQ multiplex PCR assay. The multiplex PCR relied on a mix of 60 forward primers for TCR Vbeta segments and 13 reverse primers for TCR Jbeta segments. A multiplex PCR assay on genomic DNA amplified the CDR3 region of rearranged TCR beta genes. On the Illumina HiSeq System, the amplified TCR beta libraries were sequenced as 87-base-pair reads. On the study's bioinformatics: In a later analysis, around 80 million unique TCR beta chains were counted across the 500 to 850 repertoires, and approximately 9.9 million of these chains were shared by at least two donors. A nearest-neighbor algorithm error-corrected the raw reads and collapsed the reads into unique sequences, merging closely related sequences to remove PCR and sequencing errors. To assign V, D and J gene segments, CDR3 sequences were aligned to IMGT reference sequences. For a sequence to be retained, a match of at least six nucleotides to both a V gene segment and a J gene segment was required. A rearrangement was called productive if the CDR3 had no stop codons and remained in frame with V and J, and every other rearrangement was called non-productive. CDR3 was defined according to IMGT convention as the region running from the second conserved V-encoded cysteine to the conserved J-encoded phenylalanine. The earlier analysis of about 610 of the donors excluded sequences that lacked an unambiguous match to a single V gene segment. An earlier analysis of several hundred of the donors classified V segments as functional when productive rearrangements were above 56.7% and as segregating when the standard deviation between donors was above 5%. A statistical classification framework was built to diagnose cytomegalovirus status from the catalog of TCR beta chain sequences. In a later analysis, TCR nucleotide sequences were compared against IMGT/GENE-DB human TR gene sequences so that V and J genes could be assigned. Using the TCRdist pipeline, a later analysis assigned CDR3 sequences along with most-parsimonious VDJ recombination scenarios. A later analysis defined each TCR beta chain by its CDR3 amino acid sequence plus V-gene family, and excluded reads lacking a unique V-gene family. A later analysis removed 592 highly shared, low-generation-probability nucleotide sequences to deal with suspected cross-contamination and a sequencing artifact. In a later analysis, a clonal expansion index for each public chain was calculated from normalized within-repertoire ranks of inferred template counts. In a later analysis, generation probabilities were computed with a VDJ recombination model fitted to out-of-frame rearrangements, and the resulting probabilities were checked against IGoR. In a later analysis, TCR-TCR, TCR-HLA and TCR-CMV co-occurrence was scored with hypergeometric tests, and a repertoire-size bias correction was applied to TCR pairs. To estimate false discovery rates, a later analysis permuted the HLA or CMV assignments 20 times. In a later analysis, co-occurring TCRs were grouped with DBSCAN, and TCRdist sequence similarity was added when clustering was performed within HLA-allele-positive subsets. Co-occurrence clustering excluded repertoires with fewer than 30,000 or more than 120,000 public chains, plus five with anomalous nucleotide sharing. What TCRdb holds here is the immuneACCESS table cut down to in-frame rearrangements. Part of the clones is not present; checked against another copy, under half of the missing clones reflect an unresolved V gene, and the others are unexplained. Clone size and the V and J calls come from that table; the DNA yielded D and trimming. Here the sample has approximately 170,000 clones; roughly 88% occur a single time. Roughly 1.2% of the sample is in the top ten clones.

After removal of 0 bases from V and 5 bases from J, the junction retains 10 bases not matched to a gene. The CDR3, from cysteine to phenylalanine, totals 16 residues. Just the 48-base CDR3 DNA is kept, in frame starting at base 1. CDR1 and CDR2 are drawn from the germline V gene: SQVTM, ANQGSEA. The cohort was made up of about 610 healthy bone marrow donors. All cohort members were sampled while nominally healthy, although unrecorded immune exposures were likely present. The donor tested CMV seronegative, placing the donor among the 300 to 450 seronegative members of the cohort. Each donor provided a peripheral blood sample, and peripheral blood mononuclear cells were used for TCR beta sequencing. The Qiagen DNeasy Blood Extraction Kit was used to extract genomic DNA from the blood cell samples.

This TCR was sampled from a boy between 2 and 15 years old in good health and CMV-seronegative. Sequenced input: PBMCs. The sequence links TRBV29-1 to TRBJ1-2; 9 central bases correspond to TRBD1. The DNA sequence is TGCAGCGTTGAAGATCTTGGGGACAGGGAACTGTATGGCTACACCTTC. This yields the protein CSVEDLGDRELYGYTF.